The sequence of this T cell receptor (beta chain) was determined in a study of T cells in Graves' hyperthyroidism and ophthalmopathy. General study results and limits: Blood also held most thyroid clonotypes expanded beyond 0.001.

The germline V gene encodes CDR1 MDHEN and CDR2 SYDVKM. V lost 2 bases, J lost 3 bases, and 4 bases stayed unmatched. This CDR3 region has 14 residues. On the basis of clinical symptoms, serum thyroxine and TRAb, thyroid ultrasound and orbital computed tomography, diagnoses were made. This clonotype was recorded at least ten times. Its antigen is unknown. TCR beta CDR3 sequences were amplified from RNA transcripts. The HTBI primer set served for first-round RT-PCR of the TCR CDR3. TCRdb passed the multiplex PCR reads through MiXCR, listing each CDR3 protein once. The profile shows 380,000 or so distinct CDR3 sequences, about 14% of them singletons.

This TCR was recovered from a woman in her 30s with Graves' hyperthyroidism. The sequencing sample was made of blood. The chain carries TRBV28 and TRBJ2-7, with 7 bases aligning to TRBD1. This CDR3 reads CASSLNRGLYEQYF. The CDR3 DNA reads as TGTGCCAGCAGTTTAAACAGGGGCCTCTACGAGCAGTACTTC.